This TCR beta chain was recorded in a study of cytomegalovirus exposure and HLA in healthy donors. The wider study: Within the Caucasian-associated ancestry cluster were roughly 82% of the 350 to 400 genotyped donors. Study-wide points: The authors later linked a missense DCLRE1C variant to TCR beta V- and J-gene trimming.

With regard to this clone: What it binds is not known.

Healthy people donating bone marrow made up the donors. PCR was performed using 60 Vbeta and 13 Jbeta primers. Per the study methods: The authors later counted around 80 million unique TCR beta chains, approximately 10 million of them shared. Method: immunoSEQ multiplex PCR; TCRdb's copy keeps in-frame clones and lacks some. V, J and clone size derive from that table, while D and trimming were established from the DNA sequence. Among tens of thousands of clones listed, 81% were seen once. Trimming took 6 bases from V and 7 from J, leaving 7 bases between them. Germline V gene data show CDR1 as SGDLS and CDR2 as YYNGEE. The CDR3 loop spans 11 amino acids.

The TCR sequence derives from a man aged 45 to 65 in good health and CMV-seronegative. The sample taken for sequencing was PBMCs. The rearrangement joins TRBV9 to TRBJ2-2, with a tentative D call TRBD2 (6 bases). CDR3 amino acids: CASTGGGELFF. CDR3 nucleotides: TGTGCCAGCACCGGGGGCGGGGAGCTGTTTTTT.